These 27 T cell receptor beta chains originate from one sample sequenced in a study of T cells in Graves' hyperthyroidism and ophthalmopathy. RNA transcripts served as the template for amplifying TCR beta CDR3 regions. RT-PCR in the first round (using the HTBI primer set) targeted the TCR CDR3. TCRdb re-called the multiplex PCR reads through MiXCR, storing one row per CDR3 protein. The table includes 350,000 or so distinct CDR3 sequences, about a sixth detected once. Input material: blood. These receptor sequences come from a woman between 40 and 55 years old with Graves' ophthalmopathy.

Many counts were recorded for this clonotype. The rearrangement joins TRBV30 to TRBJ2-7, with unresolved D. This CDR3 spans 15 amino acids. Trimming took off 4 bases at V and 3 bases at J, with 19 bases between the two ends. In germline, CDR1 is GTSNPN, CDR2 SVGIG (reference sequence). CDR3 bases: TGTGCCTGGATGGGTGCGGCTTCGCAAAGCTACGAGCAGTACTTC. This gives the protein CAWMGAASQSYEQYF.

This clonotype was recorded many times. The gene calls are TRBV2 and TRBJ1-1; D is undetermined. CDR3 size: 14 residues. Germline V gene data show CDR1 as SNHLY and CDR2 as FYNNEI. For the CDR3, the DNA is TGTGCTCAGCGGTACGGCAGCTTGAACACTGAAGCTTTCTTT. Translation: CAQRYGSLNTEAFF.

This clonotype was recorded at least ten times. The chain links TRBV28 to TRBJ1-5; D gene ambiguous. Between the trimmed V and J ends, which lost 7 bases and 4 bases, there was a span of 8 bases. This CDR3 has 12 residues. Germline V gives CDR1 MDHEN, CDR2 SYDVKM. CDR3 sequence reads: CASNSNNQPQHF. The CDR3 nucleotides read TGTGCCAGCAACAGCAATAATCAGCCCCAGCATTTT.

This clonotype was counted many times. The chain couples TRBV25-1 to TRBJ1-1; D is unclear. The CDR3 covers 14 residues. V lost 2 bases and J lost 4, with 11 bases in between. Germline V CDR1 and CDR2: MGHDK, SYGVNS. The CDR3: CASSERSGTTEAFF. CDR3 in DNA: TGTGCCAGCAGTGAAAGATCGGGTACCACTGAAGCTTTCTTT.

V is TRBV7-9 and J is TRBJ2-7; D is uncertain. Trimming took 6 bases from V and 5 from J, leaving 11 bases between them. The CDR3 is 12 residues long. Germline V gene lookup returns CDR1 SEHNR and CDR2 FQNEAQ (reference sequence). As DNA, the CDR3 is TGTGCCAGCAGTTTCGCCGACCACGAGCAGTACTTC. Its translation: CASSFADHEQYF.

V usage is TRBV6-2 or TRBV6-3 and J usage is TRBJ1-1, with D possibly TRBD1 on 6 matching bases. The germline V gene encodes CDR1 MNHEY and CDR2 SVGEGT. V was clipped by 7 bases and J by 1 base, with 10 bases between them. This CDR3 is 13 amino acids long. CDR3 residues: CASTQGRNTEAFF. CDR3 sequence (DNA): TGTGCCAGCACCCAGGGGCGGAACACTGAAGCTTTCTTT.

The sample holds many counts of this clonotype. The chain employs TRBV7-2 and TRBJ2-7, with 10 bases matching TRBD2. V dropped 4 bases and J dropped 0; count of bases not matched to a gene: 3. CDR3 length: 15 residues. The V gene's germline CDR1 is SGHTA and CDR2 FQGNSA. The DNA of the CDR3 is TGTGCCAGCAGCTCCTCTAGCGGGGGCTCCTACGAGCAGTACTTC. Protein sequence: CASSSSSGGSYEQYF.

The CDR3 sequence: CASSPSPSESLFSGNTIYF. CDR3 DNA sequence: TGTGCCAGCAGCCCTAGTCCCTCCGAATCACTATTCTCTGGAAACACCATATATTTT. The chain employs TRBV11-1 and TRBJ1-3, with D unresolved. This CDR3 contains 19 residues. The germline gives CDR1 SGHAT, CDR2 FQDESV (reference sequence). Trimming cost V 5 bases and J 0 bases, with 23 bases left between them.

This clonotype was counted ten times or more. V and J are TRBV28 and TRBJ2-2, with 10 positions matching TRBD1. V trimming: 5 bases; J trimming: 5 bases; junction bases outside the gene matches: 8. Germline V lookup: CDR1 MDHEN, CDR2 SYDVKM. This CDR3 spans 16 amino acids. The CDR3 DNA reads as TGTGCCAGCAGTCCTCCGGGACAGGGGAAGACCGGGGAGCTGTTTTTT. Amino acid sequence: CASSPPGQGKTGELFF.

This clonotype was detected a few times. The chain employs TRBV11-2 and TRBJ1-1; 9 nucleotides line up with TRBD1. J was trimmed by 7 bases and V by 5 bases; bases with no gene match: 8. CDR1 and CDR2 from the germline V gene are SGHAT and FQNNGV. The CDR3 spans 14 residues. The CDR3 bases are TGTGCCAGCAGCGTGGAAACAGGGGGCGGTGAAGCTTTCTTT. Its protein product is CASSVETGGGEAFF.

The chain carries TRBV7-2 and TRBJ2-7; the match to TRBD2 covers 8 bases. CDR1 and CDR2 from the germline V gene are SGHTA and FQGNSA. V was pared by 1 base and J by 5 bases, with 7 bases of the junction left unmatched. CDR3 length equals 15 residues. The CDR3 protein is CASSLVWAGGHEQYF. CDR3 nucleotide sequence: TGTGCCAGCAGCTTAGTTTGGGCGGGAGGCCACGAGCAGTACTTC.

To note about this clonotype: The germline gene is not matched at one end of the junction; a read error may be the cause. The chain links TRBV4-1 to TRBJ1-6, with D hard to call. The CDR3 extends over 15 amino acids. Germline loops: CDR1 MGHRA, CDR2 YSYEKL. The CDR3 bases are TGTGCCAGCAGCCAAGTCCCGGCTCAAAATTCACCCCTCCACTTT. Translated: CASSQVPAQNSPLHF.

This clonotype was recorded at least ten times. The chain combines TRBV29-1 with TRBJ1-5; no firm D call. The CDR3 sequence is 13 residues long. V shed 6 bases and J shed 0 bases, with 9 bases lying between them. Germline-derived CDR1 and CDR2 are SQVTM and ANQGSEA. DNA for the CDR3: TGCAGCGTAACATCCTATAGCAATCAGCCCCAGCATTTT. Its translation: CSVTSYSNQPQHF.

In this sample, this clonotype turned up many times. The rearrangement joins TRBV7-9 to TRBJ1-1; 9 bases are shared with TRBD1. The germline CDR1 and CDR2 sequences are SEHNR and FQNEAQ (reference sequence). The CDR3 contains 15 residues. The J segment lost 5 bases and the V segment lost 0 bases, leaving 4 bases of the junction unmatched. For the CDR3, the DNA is TGTGCCAGCAGCTTAGCGGACAGGGGTACTACTGAAGCTTTCTTT. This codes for CASSLADRGTTEAFF.

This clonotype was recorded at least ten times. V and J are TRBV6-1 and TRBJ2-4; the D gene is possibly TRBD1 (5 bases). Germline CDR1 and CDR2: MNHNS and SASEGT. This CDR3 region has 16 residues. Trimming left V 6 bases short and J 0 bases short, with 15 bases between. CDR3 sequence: CASRERGALAKNIQYF. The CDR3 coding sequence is TGTGCCAGCAGAGAAAGGGGTGCCTTAGCCAAAAACATTCAGTACTTC.

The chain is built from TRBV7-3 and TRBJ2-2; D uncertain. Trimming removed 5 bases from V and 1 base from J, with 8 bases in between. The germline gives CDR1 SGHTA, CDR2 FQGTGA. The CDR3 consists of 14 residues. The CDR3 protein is CASSDHLNTGELFF. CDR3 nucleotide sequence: TGTGCCAGCAGCGACCACCTGAACACCGGGGAGCTGTTTTTT.

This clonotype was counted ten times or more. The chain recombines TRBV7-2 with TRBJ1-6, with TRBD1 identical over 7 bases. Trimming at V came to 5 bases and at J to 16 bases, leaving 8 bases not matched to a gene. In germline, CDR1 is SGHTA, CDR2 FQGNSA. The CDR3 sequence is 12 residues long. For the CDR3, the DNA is TGTGCCAGCAGCAAGGACAGACAGGGTCTCCACTTT. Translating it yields CASSKDRQGLHF.

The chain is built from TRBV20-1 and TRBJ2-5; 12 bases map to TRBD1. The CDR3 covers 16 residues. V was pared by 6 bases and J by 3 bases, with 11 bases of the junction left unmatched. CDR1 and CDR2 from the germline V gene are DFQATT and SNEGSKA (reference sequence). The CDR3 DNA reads TGCAGTGCCACCCCCTCGGGACAGGGGGCCGAAGAGACCCAGTACTTC. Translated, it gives CSATPSGQGAEETQYF.

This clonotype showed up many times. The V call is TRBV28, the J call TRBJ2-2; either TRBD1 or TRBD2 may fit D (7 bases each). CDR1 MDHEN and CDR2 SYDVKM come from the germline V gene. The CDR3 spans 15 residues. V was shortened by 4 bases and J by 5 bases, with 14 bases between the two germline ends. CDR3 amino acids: CASSSGGQITGELFF. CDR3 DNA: TGTGCCAGCAGTTCGGGGGGACAGATAACCGGGGAGCTGTTTTTT.

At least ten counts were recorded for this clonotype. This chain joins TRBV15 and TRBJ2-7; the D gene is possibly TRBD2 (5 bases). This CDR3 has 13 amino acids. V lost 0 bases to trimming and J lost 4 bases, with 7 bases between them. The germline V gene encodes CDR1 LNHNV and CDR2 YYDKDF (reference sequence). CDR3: CATSREPGYEQYF. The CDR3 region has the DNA TGTGCCACCAGCAGAGAGCCGGGATACGAGCAGTACTTC.

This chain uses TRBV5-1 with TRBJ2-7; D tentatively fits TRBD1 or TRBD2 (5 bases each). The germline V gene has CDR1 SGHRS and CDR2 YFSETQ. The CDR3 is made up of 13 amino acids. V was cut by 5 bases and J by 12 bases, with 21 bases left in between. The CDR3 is CASSTMGDLQRYF. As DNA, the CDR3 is TGCGCCAGCAGTACGATGGGGGATTTGCAGCGGTACTTC.

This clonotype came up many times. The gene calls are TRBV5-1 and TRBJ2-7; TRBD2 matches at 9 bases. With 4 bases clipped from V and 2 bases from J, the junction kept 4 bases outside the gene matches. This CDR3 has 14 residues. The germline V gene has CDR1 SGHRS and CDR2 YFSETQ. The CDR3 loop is CASSAGLAPYEQYF. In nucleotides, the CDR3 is TGCGCCAGCAGCGCAGGACTAGCGCCCTACGAGCAGTACTTC. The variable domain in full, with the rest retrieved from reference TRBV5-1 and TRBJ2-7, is KAGVTQTPRYLIKTRGQQVTLSCSPISGHRSVSWYQQTPGQGLQFLFEYFSETQRNKGNFPGRFSGRQFSNSRSEMNVSTLELGDSALYLCASSAGLAPYEQYFGPGTRLTVT.

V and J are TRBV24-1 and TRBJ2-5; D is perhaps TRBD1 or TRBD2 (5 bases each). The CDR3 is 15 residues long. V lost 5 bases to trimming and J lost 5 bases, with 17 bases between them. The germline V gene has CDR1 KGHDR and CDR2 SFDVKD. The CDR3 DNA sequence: TGTGCCACCAGTGGGACGGGACCCTTGGGGGAGACCCAGTACTTC. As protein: CATSGTGPLGETQYF.

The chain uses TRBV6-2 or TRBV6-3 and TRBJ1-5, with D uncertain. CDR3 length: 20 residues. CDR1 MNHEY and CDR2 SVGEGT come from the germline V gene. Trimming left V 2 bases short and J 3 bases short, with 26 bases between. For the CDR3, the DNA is TGTGCCAGCAGTTACCCAAACCTGGGCGGGGTTTCTCCGCTCAATCAGCCCCAGCATTTT. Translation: CASSYPNLGGVSPLNQPQHF.

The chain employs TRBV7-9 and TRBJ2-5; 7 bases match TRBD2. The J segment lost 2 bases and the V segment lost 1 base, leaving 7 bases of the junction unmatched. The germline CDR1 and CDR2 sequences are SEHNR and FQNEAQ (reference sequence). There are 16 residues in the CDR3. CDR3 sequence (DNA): TGTGCCAGCAGCTTAGATCTAGCGGAGGATCAAGAGACCCAGTACTTC. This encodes CASSLDLAEDQETQYF. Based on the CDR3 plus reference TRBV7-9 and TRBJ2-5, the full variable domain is DTGVSQNPRHKITKRGQNVTFRCDPISEHNRLYWYRQTLGQGPEFLTYFQNEAQLEKSRLLSDRFSAERPKGSFSTLEIQRTEQGDSAMYLCASSLDLAEDQETQYFGPGTRLLVL.

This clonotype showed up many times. Written as DNA, the CDR3 is TGTGCCAGCAGGGACGGGACAGGAACGTATGGCTACACCTTC. It encodes CASRDGTGTYGYTF. J is TRBJ1-2 and V is TRBV12-3 or TRBV12-4; 8 bases are a match to TRBD1. V dropped 6 bases and J dropped 5; count of bases not matched to a gene: 8. The CDR3 is 14 amino acids.

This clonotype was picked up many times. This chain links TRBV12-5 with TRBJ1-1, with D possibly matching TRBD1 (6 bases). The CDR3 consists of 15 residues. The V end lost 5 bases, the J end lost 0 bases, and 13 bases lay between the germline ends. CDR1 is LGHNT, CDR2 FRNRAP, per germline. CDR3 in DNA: TGTGCTAGTGGTCCCCCGGGACATATGAACACTGAAGCTTTCTTT. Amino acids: CASGPPGHMNTEAFF.